The 29 T cell receptor beta chains below all came from one sample that was sequenced in a study of CD8 T cells in Susac syndrome. Reverse transcription of about 0.5 to 1 ug RNA was carried out with random hexamers. TCRdb redid the calling of the immunoSEQ multiplex PCR reads with MiXCR, one entry per CDR3 protein. The data contain 100,000 to 150,000 distinct CDR3 sequences, approximately 94% of them singletons. The sequencing input was CD4+ T cells from PBMCs. The source of these receptors is a human donor with multiple sclerosis.

The chain combines TRBV5-6 with TRBJ1-5, with a tentative D call TRBD1 (5 bases). Trimming shortened V by 2 bases and J by 2 bases, and 11 bases separated the two germline ends. Germline V CDR1 and CDR2: SGHDT, YYEEEE. The CDR3 contains 15 residues. The CDR3 region has the DNA TGTGCCAGCAGCTTAGGGCAGGGTGGCAATCAGCCCCAGCATTTT. Translating it yields CASSLGQGGNQPQHF.

The chain recombines TRBV12-3 or TRBV12-4 with TRBJ1-5; D is unresolved. This CDR3 has 14 amino acids. V was clipped by 1 base and J by 7 bases, with 11 bases between them. In DNA form, the CDR3 reads TGTGCCAGCAGTTTAGGGGAGGTAGGACAGCCCCAGCATTTT. Translating gives CASSLGEVGQPQHF.

The chain employs TRBV30 and TRBJ2-1, with a possible D match to TRBD2 (6 bases). CDR1 GTSNPN and CDR2 SVGIG come from the germline V gene (reference sequence). V was trimmed by 4 bases and J by 3 bases, leaving 16 bases between them. The CDR3 length is 15 residues. DNA of the CDR3: TGTGCCTGGACGGGACGGGGGACCTTCTACAATGAGCAGTTCTTC. Its translation is CAWTGRGTFYNEQFF.

V gene TRBV5-4 combines with J gene TRBJ2-3; no firm D call. The CDR3 consists of 14 residues. V shed 3 bases and J shed 2 bases, with 10 bases lying between them. The germline V gene has CDR1 SGHNT and CDR2 YYREEE (reference sequence). The CDR3 loop reads CASSWIGTTDTQYF. The CDR3 nucleotides read TGTGCCAGCAGCTGGATCGGTACCACAGATACGCAGTATTTT. The full variable domain, rest sourced from reference TRBV5-4 and TRBJ2-3, is ETGVTQSPTHLIKTRGQQVTLRCSSQSGHNTVSWYQQALGQGPQFIFQYYREEENGRGNFPPRFSGLQFPNYSSELNVNALELDDSALYLCASSWIGTTDTQYFGPGTRLTVL.

The J gene is TRBJ1-1, the V gene TRBV27, with TRBD1 identical over 10 bases. V was pared by 7 bases and J by 5 bases, with 4 bases of the junction left unmatched. Looked up from germline, CDR1 is MNHEY and CDR2 is SMNVEV (reference sequence). The CDR3 contains 13 residues. The CDR3 DNA follows: TGTGCCAGCAAGACAGGGGGCGGTACTGAAGCTTTCTTT. Its protein product is CASKTGGGTEAFF.

The chain employs TRBV3-1 and TRBJ1-5; D not certain. The germline CDR1 and CDR2 sequences are LGHDT and YNNKEL (reference sequence). This CDR3 has 16 residues. V was pared by 2 bases and J by 4 bases, with 15 bases between. CDR3 residues: CASSQSWSYLNQPQHF. The CDR3 region has the DNA TGTGCCAGCAGCCAATCCTGGTCCTACCTAAATCAGCCCCAGCATTTT.

The gene calls are TRBV7-9 and TRBJ2-1; 7 positions match TRBD2. The V gene's germline CDR1 is SEHNR and CDR2 FQNEAQ (reference sequence). Unmatched junction bases numbered 12, after V lost 5 bases and J lost 8 bases. This CDR3 is 15 amino acids long. The CDR3 region has the DNA TGTGCCAGCAGCCAGGCGGGGCGGGAGTTCGATGAGCAGTTCTTC. It yields the protein CASSQAGREFDEQFF. The whole variable domain, filled in from reference TRBV7-9 and TRBJ2-1, reads DTGVSQNPRHKITKRGQNVTFRCDPISEHNRLYWYRQTLGQGPEFLTYFQNEAQLEKSRLLSDRFSAERPKGSFSTLEIQRTEQGDSAMYLCASSQAGREFDEQFFGPGTRLTVL.

The V and J genes are TRBV6-1 and TRBJ2-2, with 16 bases aligning to TRBD2. The V segment lost 5 bases and the J segment 3 bases; nucleotides outside the gene matches: 9. Germline V CDR1 and CDR2: MNHNS, SASEGT. The CDR3 is 19 amino acids. CDR3 region: CASSIGTSGGAGYTGELFF. The DNA for the CDR3 is TGTGCCAGCAGTATCGGGACTAGCGGGGGGGCCGGGTACACCGGGGAGCTGTTTTTT.

The rearrangement links TRBV5-4 to TRBJ1-6; 12 nucleotides match TRBD1. V dropped 5 bases and J dropped 7; count of bases not matched to a gene: 10. The CDR3 has 17 amino acids. The germline V gene has CDR1 SGHNT and CDR2 YYREEE (reference sequence). The CDR3 region is CASSQRGQGARNSPLHF. The CDR3, as DNA: TGTGCCAGCAGTCAGCGGGGACAGGGGGCGCGAAATTCACCCCTCCACTTT.

The CDR3 protein is CASSLRLAGRDTQYF. The CDR3 DNA reads TGTGCCAGCAGCTTAAGACTAGCGGGACGGGATACGCAGTATTTT. V gene TRBV7-9 combines with J gene TRBJ2-3; 11 bases line up with TRBD2. The CDR3 covers 15 residues. The germline CDR1 and CDR2 sequences are SEHNR and FQNEAQ (reference sequence). V shed 2 bases and J 6 bases; nucleotides not matched to a gene: 4.

This clonotype was observed a handful of times. This chain uses TRBV6-2 or TRBV6-3 with TRBJ1-5; no reliable D call. Germline V CDR1 and CDR2: MNHEY, SVGEGT. The CDR3 length is 16 residues. The ends were cut back, 4 bases at V and 4 bases at J, with 17 bases in the middle. CDR3 sequence: CASSSQTGWGNQPQHF. The CDR3 DNA is TGTGCCAGCAGTTCACAAACGGGTTGGGGAAATCAGCCCCAGCATTTT.

The chain combines TRBV4-3 with TRBJ2-7, with TRBD1 as a possible D gene (5 bases). V lost 3 bases and J lost 0, with 6 bases in between. The CDR3 consists of 13 residues. Germline-derived CDR1 and CDR2 are LGHNA and YSLEER. CDR3 protein: CASSQGPSYEQYF. CDR3 bases: TGCGCCAGCAGCCAGGGGCCCTCCTACGAGCAGTACTTC.

This chain links TRBV3-1 with TRBJ2-5; D is perhaps TRBD2 (6 bases). Trimming left V 1 base short and J 5 bases short, with 17 bases between. CDR3 size: 16 residues. Germline V gene data show CDR1 as LGHDT and CDR2 as YNNKEL (reference sequence). CDR3: CASSQVSGPGRETQYF. CDR3 in DNA: TGTGCCAGCAGCCAAGTGAGCGGGCCTGGGAGGGAGACCCAGTACTTC.

The chain uses TRBV7-9 and TRBJ2-3; D not certain. Trimming took off 1 base at V and 3 bases at J, with 14 bases between the two ends. Looked up from germline, CDR1 is SEHNR and CDR2 is FQNEAQ (reference sequence). The CDR3 sequence is 16 residues long. CDR3 in DNA: TGTGCCAGCAGCTTAGATTTCCAAGGAAAAACAGATACGCAGTATTTT. The encoded protein is CASSLDFQGKTDTQYF. The full variable domain, with the rest looked up from reference TRBV7-9 and TRBJ2-3, is DTGVSQNPRHKITKRGQNVTFRCDPISEHNRLYWYRQTLGQGPEFLTYFQNEAQLEKSRLLSDRFSAERPKGSFSTLEIQRTEQGDSAMYLCASSLDFQGKTDTQYFGPGTRLTVL.

The chain combines TRBV6-5 with TRBJ1-4; TRBD1 is a possible D gene (6 bases). V lost 6 bases and J 5 bases, leaving 13 bases between the germline ends. Looked up from germline, CDR1 is MNHEY and CDR2 is SVGAGI. This CDR3 spans 14 amino acids. In DNA form, the CDR3 reads TGTGCCAGCAGCCGTGGACAGACCAATGAAAAACTGTTTTTT. It encodes CASSRGQTNEKLFF.

The V call is TRBV6-6, the J call TRBJ2-7; D gene unclear. The V end lost 2 bases, the J end lost 0 bases, and 11 bases lay between the germline ends. The germline V gene encodes CDR1 MNHNY and CDR2 SVGAGI (reference sequence). The CDR3 is 15 residues long. CDR3 sequence (DNA): TGTGCCAGCAGTTACCCGACGGAGAGCTCCTACGAGCAGTACTTC. This encodes CASSYPTESSYEQYF.

V is TRBV4-1 and J is TRBJ1-2, with D unclear. The CDR3 extends over 15 amino acids. The germline gives CDR1 MGHRA, CDR2 YSYEKL. V was shortened by 0 bases and J by 4 bases, with 12 bases between the two germline ends. CDR3 protein: CASSQDYGIAYGYTF. DNA of the CDR3: TGCGCCAGCAGCCAAGATTACGGGATAGCCTATGGCTACACCTTC.

The rearrangement joins TRBV6-5 to TRBJ2-3; 9 bases map to TRBD2. The trim removed 0 bases at V and 5 bases at J, leaving 3 bases unmatched. The CDR3 has 15 amino acids. Looked up from germline, CDR1 is MNHEY and CDR2 is SVGAGI. The CDR3 sequence: CASSYSSGRRDTQYF. DNA for the CDR3: TGTGCCAGCAGTTACTCAAGCGGGAGGAGAGATACGCAGTATTTT.

The chain recombines TRBV19 with TRBJ2-5, with 7 bases lining up with TRBD1. The V segment lost 4 bases and the J segment 0 bases; nucleotides outside the gene matches: 8. CDR3 length equals 16 residues. CDR1 LNHDA and CDR2 SQIVND come from the germline V gene (reference sequence). The CDR3 coding sequence is TGTGCCAGTAGTACCGGACAGGAGATGTACCAAGAGACCCAGTACTTC. Its translation: CASSTGQEMYQETQYF.

The chain couples TRBV12-3 or TRBV12-4 to TRBJ1-4; D may be TRBD1 (5 bases). Trimming took off 6 bases at V and 8 bases at J, with 13 bases between the two ends. This CDR3 is built from 13 residues. The CDR3 is CASRSGASEKLFF. The CDR3 nucleotides read TGTGCCAGCAGATCCGGGGCCAGCGAAAAACTGTTTTTT.

This clonotype was observed a handful of times. The chain has TRBV6-1 and TRBJ2-3; D possibly corresponds to TRBD1 (6 bases). CDR3 size: 14 residues. V gave up 7 bases and J gave up 1 base, with 12 bases separating them. In germline, CDR1 is MNHNS, CDR2 SASEGT. CDR3 region: CASIRGTGTDTQYF. The CDR3 nucleotides are TGTGCCAGCATCAGGGGAACTGGCACAGATACGCAGTATTTT.

The CDR3: CAWITAGQYNEQFF. The CDR3 DNA reads as TGTGCCTGGATTACAGCGGGACAGTACAATGAGCAGTTCTTC. J is TRBJ2-1 and V is TRBV30; tentatively, D is TRBD1 or TRBD2 (7 bases each). Per the germline V gene, CDR1 is GTSNPN and CDR2 is SVGIG (reference sequence). The CDR3 is 14 amino acids. V was clipped by 4 bases and J by 4 bases, with 14 bases between them.

J is TRBJ2-1 and V is TRBV11-1, with TRBD2 matching 12 bases. Looked up from germline, CDR1 is SGHAT and CDR2 is FQDESV (reference sequence). Trimming removed 1 base from V and 12 bases from J; junction bases left unmatched: 10. The CDR3 sequence is 16 residues long. The CDR3 DNA reads as TGTGCCAGCAGCTTAGAGTTGCCTAGCGGGGGGGCAAGGCAGTTCTTC. It codes for CASSLELPSGGARQFF.

The chain employs TRBV19 and TRBJ2-3; 10 nucleotides match TRBD1. The J segment lost 1 base and the V segment lost 6 bases, leaving 1 base of the junction unmatched. This CDR3 is 14 amino acids long. Germline V gene data show CDR1 as LNHDA and CDR2 as SQIVND (reference sequence). DNA for the CDR3: TGTGCCAGTAGGGGGACAGGGGGCACAGATACGCAGTATTTT. Amino acid sequence: CASRGTGGTDTQYF.

This clonotype has a single count. V and J are TRBV12-3 or TRBV12-4 and TRBJ1-1, with D perhaps matching TRBD1 (5 bases). This CDR3 spans 15 amino acids. V shed 3 bases and J shed 7 bases, with 18 bases lying between them. CDR3: CASSFFAGPRNEAFF. For the CDR3, the DNA is TGTGCCAGCAGTTTTTTCGCAGGGCCCCGAAATGAAGCTTTCTTT.

The V call is TRBV30, the J call TRBJ2-7; tentative D call: TRBD2 (5 bases). The CDR3 has 14 residues. V lost 0 bases to trimming and J lost 2 bases, with 11 bases between them. Germline V lookup: CDR1 GTSNPN, CDR2 SVGIG (reference sequence). The CDR3 region is CAWSVLDYPYEQYF. CDR3 nucleotide sequence: TGTGCCTGGAGTGTACTCGACTATCCCTACGAGCAGTACTTC. Filled out from reference TRBV30 and TRBJ2-7, the complete variable domain reads SQTIHQWPATLVQPVGSPLSLECTVEGTSNPNLYWYRQAAGRGLQLLFYSVGIGQISSEVPQNLSASRPQDRQFILSSKKLLLSDSGFYLCAWSVLDYPYEQYFGPGTRLTVT.

The V call is TRBV2, the J call TRBJ1-2, with TRBD1 matching over 9 bases. V gave up 7 bases and J gave up 3 bases; unmatched junction bases: 6. The CDR3 sequence is 14 residues long. The germline V gene has CDR1 SNHLY and CDR2 FYNNEI. For the CDR3, the DNA is TGTGCCAGCACTGCACAGGGGGCTGACTATGGCTACACCTTC. Protein sequence: CASTAQGADYGYTF.

The chain combines TRBV3-1 with TRBJ1-1; D gene ambiguous. The CDR3 consists of 13 residues. The V end was cut by 0 bases, the J end by 1 base, with 3 bases between. Germline V gene lookup returns CDR1 LGHDT and CDR2 YNNKEL (reference sequence). CDR3 region: CASSQDKNTEAFF. CDR3 in DNA: TGTGCCAGCAGCCAAGATAAGAACACTGAAGCTTTCTTT.

The chain carries TRBV27 and TRBJ1-5; D is perhaps TRBD1 (6 bases). This CDR3 is built from 14 residues. Germline values: CDR1 MNHEY, CDR2 SMNVEV (reference sequence). Trimming left V 5 bases short and J 4 bases short, with 12 bases between. The CDR3 sequence: CASSPKGGNQPQHF. The CDR3 DNA reads TGTGCCAGCAGTCCTAAGGGGGGGAATCAGCCCCAGCATTTT.